This TCR beta chain appears in the sequencing data of a study of shared clonotypes between healthy human individuals. The CDR3 loop spans 15 amino acids. Germline CDR1 is MGHDK and CDR2 is SYGVNS. The table lists this clone with a count of one. The antigen remains unidentified. One end of the junction varies from germline; a read error may be responsible. The study, taken as a whole, reports: Donors were few, which limited the genetic and exposure-history diversity represented. Naive subsets tended to show greater estimated richness than memory subsets.

Sequencing used immunoSEQ multiplex PCR; TCRdb keeps in-frame clones, though not all of them. The profile covers millions of clones, with 85% to 95% appearing a single time and 0.13% taken by the ten largest. The chain joins TRBV25-1 to TRBJ1-2, with a tentative D call TRBD1 (5 bases). Sequenced input: naive CD4+ T cells sorted from blood. Subset noted: CD45RA+ positively selected. The source of this sequence is a man aged 18-30 years in good health. The chain's CDR3 is CVSSESPGTAYGYTF. The CDR3 bases are TGTGTCAGCAGTGAGAGTCCAGGGACGGCCTATGGCTACACCTTC.